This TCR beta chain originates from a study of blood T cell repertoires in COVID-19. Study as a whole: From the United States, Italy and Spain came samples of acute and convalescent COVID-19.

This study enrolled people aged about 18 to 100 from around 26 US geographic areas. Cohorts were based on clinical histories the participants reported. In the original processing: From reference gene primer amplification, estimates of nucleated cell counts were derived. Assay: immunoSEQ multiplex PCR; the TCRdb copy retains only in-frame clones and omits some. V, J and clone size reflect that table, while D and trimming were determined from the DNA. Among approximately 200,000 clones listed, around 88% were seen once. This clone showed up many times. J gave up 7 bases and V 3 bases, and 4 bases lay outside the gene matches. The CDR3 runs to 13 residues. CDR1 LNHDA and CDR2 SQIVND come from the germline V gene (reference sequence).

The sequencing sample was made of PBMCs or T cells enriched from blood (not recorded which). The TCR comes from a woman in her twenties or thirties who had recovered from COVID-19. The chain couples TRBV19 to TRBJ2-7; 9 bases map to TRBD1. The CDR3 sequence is CASSIGTGREQYF. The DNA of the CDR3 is TGTGCCAGTAGTATCGGGACAGGGCGAGAGCAGTACTTC.